These 25 T cell receptor beta chains were all obtained from the same sample, sequenced in a study of PD-1 blockade in classical Hodgkin lymphoma. Data came from immunoSEQ multiplex PCR; TCRdb stores just in-frame clones and leaves some out. The profile shows roughly 61,000 clones, 85% to 90% of them singletons. Exposure to brentuximab vedotin varied, and each patient had relapsed following autologous stem cell transplantation. Sequenced here: peripheral blood mononuclear cells (PBMCs), sampled at baseline. These receptors were taken from a human donor with classical Hodgkin lymphoma.

The sample holds one count of this clone. CDR3 region: CASSLAGGPETQYF. The CDR3 nucleotides are TGCGCCAGCAGCTTGGCCGGCGGACCGGAGACCCAGTACTTC. The chain couples TRBV5-1 to TRBJ2-5; D is uncertain. The germline V gene encodes CDR1 SGHRS and CDR2 YFSETQ. The CDR3 loop spans 14 amino acids. With 0 bases removed from V and 5 bases from J, the gap between germline ends came to 11 bases.

This rearrangement joins TRBV11-2 to TRBJ2-5, with D tentatively TRBD2 (6 bases). Germline V lookup: CDR1 SGHAT, CDR2 FQNNGV. Trimming cost V 1 base and J 7 bases, with 13 bases left between them. This CDR3 spans 14 amino acids. CDR3 sequence (DNA): TGTGCCAGCAGCTTAGGGGGGGACCCGGGGACCCAGTACTTC. Its protein is CASSLGGDPGTQYF.

The chain has TRBV7-3 and TRBJ1-1, with D tentatively TRBD1 (5 bases). Germline V gene lookup returns CDR1 SGHTA and CDR2 FQGTGA. Trimming left V 5 bases short and J 8 bases short, with 15 bases between. This CDR3 comprises 13 residues. The CDR3 loop reads CASSPQTGVEAFF. The CDR3 region has the DNA TGTGCCAGCAGCCCCCAAACGGGGGTAGAAGCTTTCTTT.

The chain carries TRBV9 and TRBJ2-7; D is possibly TRBD2 (6 bases). CDR1 and CDR2 (germline): SGDLS, YYNGEE. V was cut by 0 bases and J by 4 bases, with 11 bases left in between. The CDR3 is made up of 14 amino acids. The CDR3 nucleotides read TGTGCCAGCAGCGTAGACGGGAGTGCGTACGAGCAGTACTTC. It codes for CASSVDGSAYEQYF.

The chain has TRBV19 and TRBJ1-1; the match to TRBD1 covers 10 bases. Germline values: CDR1 LNHDA, CDR2 SQIVND (reference sequence). The CDR3 covers 14 residues. V shed 1 base and J 5 bases; nucleotides not matched to a gene: 1. CDR3: CASSIGTGGTEAFF. As DNA, the CDR3 is TGTGCCAGTAGTATAGGGACAGGGGGAACTGAAGCTTTCTTT. The full variable domain, rest sourced from reference TRBV19 and TRBJ1-1, is DGGITQSPKYLFRKEGQNVTLSCEQNLNHDAMYWYRQDPGQGLRLIYYSQIVNDFQKGDIAEGYSVSREKKESFPLTVTSAQKNPTAFYLCASSIGTGGTEAFFGQGTRLTVV.

The chain recombines TRBV7-9 with TRBJ2-5; 8 positions match TRBD1. CDR3 size: 14 residues. Germline CDR1 SEHNR, CDR2 FQNEAQ (reference sequence). V trimming: 5 bases; J trimming: 5 bases; junction bases outside the gene matches: 7. The CDR3: CASSRRGRRETQYF. The CDR3 DNA reads as TGTGCCAGCAGCCGCAGGGGGCGCCGGGAGACCCAGTACTTC.

This chain uses TRBV6-6 with TRBJ2-1; 7 bases are a match to TRBD1. This CDR3 is 15 amino acids long. V lost 5 bases to trimming and J lost 0 bases; unmatched junction nucleotides: 4. The V gene's germline CDR1 is MNHNY and CDR2 SVGAGI (reference sequence). For the CDR3, the DNA is TGTGCCAGCAGTCATACAGGGGACTCCTACAATGAGCAGTTCTTC. It codes for CASSHTGDSYNEQFF.

This chain connects TRBV7-2 to TRBJ1-1; the D is unclear. This CDR3 has 13 amino acids. Trimming shortened V by 1 base and J by 6 bases, and 9 bases separated the two germline ends. CDR1 SGHTA and CDR2 FQGNSA come from the germline V gene. CDR3 coding DNA: TGTGCCAGCAGCTTAGGCTGGGGAGCTGAAGCTTTCTTT. This sequence encodes CASSLGWGAEAFF.

This clone appeared once. The V and J genes are TRBV6-5 and TRBJ1-1; TRBD1 matches 7 bases. Looked up from germline, CDR1 is MNHEY and CDR2 is SVGAGI. The CDR3 totals 14 residues. V trimming: 5 bases; J trimming: 4 bases; junction bases outside the gene matches: 7. This chain's CDR3 is CASSRQGPGTEAFF. The CDR3 DNA is TGTGCCAGCAGTCGACAGGGTCCAGGCACTGAAGCTTTCTTT.

The gene calls are TRBV6-5 and TRBJ1-2, with 9 bases identical to TRBD1. The junction had 10 bases not matched to a gene; V was cut back by 6 bases and J by 2 bases. Germline CDR1 and CDR2: MNHEY and SVGAGI. The CDR3 length is 16 residues. The CDR3 protein is CASRYRDREQNYGYTF. The CDR3 nucleotides read TGTGCCAGCAGGTACCGGGACAGGGAACAAAACTATGGCTACACCTTC.

The V and J genes are TRBV28 and TRBJ1-2; tentatively, D is TRBD1 (5 bases). Looked up from germline, CDR1 is MDHEN and CDR2 is SYDVKM. Trimming pared 7 bases from V and 4 bases from J, leaving 16 bases between. CDR3 length: 14 amino acids. CDR3 residues: CASTGDSFSYGYTF. CDR3 DNA sequence: TGTGCCAGCACGGGCGACAGCTTCTCCTATGGCTACACCTTC.

The chain recombines TRBV19 with TRBJ2-3, with 7 nucleotides matching TRBD2. Germline CDR1 is LNHDA and CDR2 is SQIVND (reference sequence). The CDR3 is made up of 12 amino acids. The CDR3 region has the DNA TGTTCCACAGGACTAGACACAGATACGCAGTATTTT. It specifies CSTGLDTDTQYF. The full variable domain, its missing parts supplied by reference TRBV19 and TRBJ2-3, is DGGITQSPKYLFRKEGQNVTLSCEQNLNHDAMYWYRQDPGQGLRLIYYSQIVNDFQKGDIAEGYSVSREKKESFPLTVTSAQKNPTAFYLCSTGLDTDTQYFGPGTRLTVL.

The V call is TRBV2, the J call TRBJ2-3, with unresolved D. Per the germline V gene, CDR1 is SNHLY and CDR2 is FYNNEI. V dropped 6 bases and J dropped 2 bases, with 12 bases sitting between them. This CDR3 is built from 14 residues. The CDR3 DNA reads as TGTGCCAGCAGGGGCGCACAGACCACAGATACGCAGTATTTT. This encodes CASRGAQTTDTQYF.

The rearrangement links TRBV6-1 to TRBJ1-2; D gene unclear. Germline CDR1 is MNHNS and CDR2 is SASEGT. With 6 bases removed from V and 8 bases from J, the gap between germline ends came to 10 bases. This CDR3 has 11 residues. CDR3 sequence reads: CASSQFQGYTF. The CDR3 coding sequence is TGTGCCAGCAGCCAGTTTCAGGGCTACACCTTC.

V gene TRBV19 combines with J gene TRBJ2-1, with D perhaps matching TRBD1 or TRBD2 (5 bases each). V lost 10 bases and J 8 bases, leaving 21 bases between the germline ends. There are 14 residues in the CDR3. The germline CDR1 and CDR2 sequences are LNHDA and SQIVND (reference sequence). CDR3 residues: CATSVGVMVDEQFF. In nucleotides, the CDR3 is TGTGCCACCTCAGTGGGGGTCATGGTCGATGAGCAGTTCTTC.

The CDR3 is CASSYSRTSYEQYF. In DNA form, the CDR3 reads TGTGCCAGCAGTTACTCGCGGACCTCTTACGAGCAGTACTTC. V usage is TRBV6-5 and J usage is TRBJ2-7, with D uncertain. The ends were cut back, 0 bases at V and 4 bases at J, with 10 bases in the middle. The CDR3 is 14 residues long. Germline values: CDR1 MNHEY, CDR2 SVGAGI.

V is TRBV5-6 and J is TRBJ2-1; no clear D gene. From germline, CDR1 is SGHDT and CDR2 YYEEEE. The V and J ends lost 2 bases and 0 bases respectively, with 15 bases between them. CDR3 size: 17 residues. In DNA, the CDR3 is TGTGCCAGCAGCTTAATTTCTCTTATTAGCTCCTACAATGAGCAGTTCTTC. It codes for CASSLISLISSYNEQFF.

The rearrangement joins TRBV7-9 to TRBJ1-1, with a tentative D call TRBD1 (5 bases). The germline CDR1 and CDR2 sequences are SEHNR and FQNEAQ (reference sequence). The CDR3 spans 13 residues. V lost 5 bases and J lost 7, with 14 bases in between. The CDR3 loop reads CASSIVGDREAFF. In nucleotides, the CDR3 is TGTGCCAGCAGCATAGTTGGGGACCGTGAAGCTTTCTTT. The full variable domain, completed using reference TRBV7-9 and TRBJ1-1, is DTGVSQNPRHKITKRGQNVTFRCDPISEHNRLYWYRQTLGQGPEFLTYFQNEAQLEKSRLLSDRFSAERPKGSFSTLEIQRTEQGDSAMYLCASSIVGDREAFFGQGTRLTVV.

The chain has TRBV10-3 and TRBJ1-1; D unclear. The CDR3 contains 15 residues. CDR1 and CDR2 from the germline V gene are ENHRY and SYGVKD. Trimming left V 3 bases short and J 1 base short, with 12 bases between. Here the CDR3 DNA reads TGTGCCATCAGTGACCCTGCGGGAAGGAACACTGAAGCTTTCTTT. Its translation: CAISDPAGRNTEAFF.

The chain recombines TRBV19 with TRBJ1-2; no firm D call. V was pared by 3 bases and J by 10 bases, with 15 bases between. Germline CDR1 is LNHDA and CDR2 is SQIVND (reference sequence). This CDR3 is 13 amino acids long. The CDR3 DNA follows: TGTGCCAGTAGTATGACCGGAGTAGTTTACTACACCTTC. Residues: CASSMTGVVYYTF.

The rearrangement links TRBV10-3 to TRBJ2-7; D perhaps matches TRBD1 (5 bases). Germline V gene lookup returns CDR1 ENHRY and CDR2 SYGVKD. The ends were cut back, 6 bases at V and 6 bases at J, with 18 bases in the middle. This CDR3 comprises 14 residues. The CDR3 DNA sequence: TGTGCCATCAGAGGGCAGGGCTCCCCTCGCGAGCAGTACTTC. Its translation: CAIRGQGSPREQYF.

The V gene is TRBV6-1, the J gene TRBJ2-5; D might be TRBD1 (5 bases). CDR1 is MNHNS and CDR2 is SASEGT in the germline V gene. The CDR3 extends over 13 amino acids. The germline V and J ends were trimmed by 1 base and 7 bases, with 10 bases remaining between them. The CDR3 sequence is CASSEVEGATQYF. CDR3 in DNA: TGTGCCAGCAGTGAAGTGGAAGGGGCGACCCAGTACTTC.

V and J are TRBV6-1 and TRBJ1-1; 7 nucleotides align to TRBD1. This CDR3 has 15 residues. J was trimmed by 2 bases and V by 6 bases; bases with no gene match: 9. Germline V gene sequence: CDR1 MNHNS, CDR2 SASEGT. The CDR3 reads CASSPNAGGNTEAFF. The CDR3 DNA is TGTGCCAGCAGCCCAAATGCAGGGGGTAACACTGAAGCTTTCTTT.

In this sample, this clone turned up once. V gene TRBV15 combines with J gene TRBJ2-3; possibly TRBD1 for D (5 bases). Looked up from germline, CDR1 is LNHNV and CDR2 is YYDKDF (reference sequence). V was shortened by 4 bases and J by 2 bases, with 13 bases between the two germline ends. This CDR3 has 15 amino acids. The CDR3 region is CATSNQGLPTDTQYF. For the CDR3, the DNA is TGTGCCACCAGCAATCAGGGCCTACCCACAGATACGCAGTATTTT.

The chain links TRBV7-9 to TRBJ2-7; D gene ambiguous. V dropped 1 base and J dropped 0 bases, with 16 bases sitting between them. The CDR3 length is 17 residues. CDR1 is SEHNR, CDR2 FQNEAQ, per germline (reference sequence). DNA for the CDR3: TGTGCCAGCAGCTTAGGAGGTTGGGTCACCGGCTCCTACGAGCAGTACTTC. Translating gives CASSLGGWVTGSYEQYF. The whole variable domain, remainder taken from reference TRBV7-9 and TRBJ2-7, is DTGVSQNPRHKITKRGQNVTFRCDPISEHNRLYWYRQTLGQGPEFLTYFQNEAQLEKSRLLSDRFSAERPKGSFSTLEIQRTEQGDSAMYLCASSLGGWVTGSYEQYFGPGTRLTVT.